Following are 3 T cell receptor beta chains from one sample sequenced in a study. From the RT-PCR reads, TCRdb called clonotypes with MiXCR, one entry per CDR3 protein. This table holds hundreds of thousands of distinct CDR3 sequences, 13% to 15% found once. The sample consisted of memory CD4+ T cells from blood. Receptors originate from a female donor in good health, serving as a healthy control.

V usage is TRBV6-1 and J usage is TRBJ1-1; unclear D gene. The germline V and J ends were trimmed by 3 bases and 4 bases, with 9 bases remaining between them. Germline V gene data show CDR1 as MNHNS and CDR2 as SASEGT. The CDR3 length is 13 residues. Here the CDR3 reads CASSEVNPTEAFF. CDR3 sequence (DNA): TGTGCCAGCAGTGAGGTCAATCCCACTGAAGCTTTCTTT.

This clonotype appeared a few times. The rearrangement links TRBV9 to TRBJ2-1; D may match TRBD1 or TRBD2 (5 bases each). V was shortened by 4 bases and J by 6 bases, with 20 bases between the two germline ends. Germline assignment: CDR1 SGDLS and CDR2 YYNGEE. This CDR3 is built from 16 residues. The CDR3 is CASSLRWTPEGNEQFF. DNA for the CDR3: TGTGCCAGCAGCCTCCGTTGGACACCTGAGGGCAATGAGCAGTTCTTC.

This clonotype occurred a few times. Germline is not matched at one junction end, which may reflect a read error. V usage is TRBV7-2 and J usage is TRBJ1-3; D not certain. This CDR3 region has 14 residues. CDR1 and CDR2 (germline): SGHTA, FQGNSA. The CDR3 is CASSLPAFGDTIYF. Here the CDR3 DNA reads TGTGCCAGCAGCTTACCCGCATTTGGAGACACCATATATTTT. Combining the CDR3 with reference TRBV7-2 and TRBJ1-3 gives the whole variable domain GAGVSQSPSNKVTEKGKDVELRCDPISGHTALYWYRQSLGQGLEFLIYFQGNSAPDKSGLPSDRFSAERTGGSVSTLTIQRTQQEDSAVYLCASSLPAFGDTIYFGEGSWLTVV.